Below, 6 T cell receptor beta chains from the same sample are listed, as sequenced in a study of T cells expressing NK-cell markers. TCRdb reprocessed the 5' RACE reads and reports one entry per CDR3 protein, with no DNA. The record lists about 30,000 distinct CDR3 sequences, of which the ten most abundant hold over 45%. The sample was blood T cells: a sorted CD56 or NKG2C T cell subset, CD4+ or CD8+ T cells, or bulk PBMC T cells (not recorded which). Receptors were obtained from a woman between 18 and 70 years old in good health.

The chain joins TRBV21-1 to TRBJ1-2; TCRdb's D gene call, TRBD1, goes unchecked for lack of DNA. TRBV21-1 is a pseudogene locus. The CDR3 runs 16 residues. The CDR3 sequence is CASRRKLQETNYGYTF.

The chain has TRBV27 and TRBJ1-2; without DNA, the TCRdb call of TRBD1 cannot be checked. Germline CDR1 MNHEY, CDR2 SMNVEV (reference sequence). The CDR3 length is 13 residues. The CDR3 loop is CASSTSGGWGYTF.

The chain couples TRBV29-1 to TRBJ2-2; TCRdb's D call, TRBD1, is unchecked because there is no DNA. CDR3 length equals 14 residues. CDR1 and CDR2 (germline): SQVTM, ANQGSEA. The CDR3 reads CSVKTGYGVGELFF.

This sequence joins TRBV9 and TRBJ2-5; TCRdb gives TRBD1 as the D gene, but with no DNA this cannot be confirmed. Germline values: CDR1 SGDLS, CDR2 YYNGEE. The CDR3 covers 15 residues. CDR3 amino acids: CASSVYDSPRETQYF.

The J gene is TRBJ1-2, the V gene TRBV27. The CDR3 has 15 amino acids. The germline CDR1 and CDR2 sequences are MNHEY and SMNVEV (reference sequence). The CDR3 loop reads CASSVTVDGFYGYTF.

V and J are TRBV2 and TRBJ2-3; the TRBD1 assignment by TCRdb is unverifiable without DNA. Looked up from germline, CDR1 is SNHLY and CDR2 is FYNNEI. The CDR3 runs 15 residues. CDR3 loop: CASSSGTASTDTQYF.